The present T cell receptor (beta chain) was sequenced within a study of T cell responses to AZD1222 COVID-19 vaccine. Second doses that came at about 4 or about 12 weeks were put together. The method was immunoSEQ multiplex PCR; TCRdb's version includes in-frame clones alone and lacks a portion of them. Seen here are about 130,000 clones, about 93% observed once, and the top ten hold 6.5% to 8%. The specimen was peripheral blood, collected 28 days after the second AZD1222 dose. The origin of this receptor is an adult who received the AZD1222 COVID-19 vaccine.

The CDR3 coding sequence is TGTGCCTGGGGGTCCCGCATTGAGCAGTTCTTC. Amino acids: CAWGSRIEQFF. This rearrangement joins TRBV30 to TRBJ2-1; D ambiguous. The CDR3 has 11 residues. CDR1 and CDR2 (germline): GTSNPN, SVGIG (reference sequence). Trimming pared 5 bases from V and 9 bases from J, leaving 11 bases between.